These 18 T cell receptor beta chains were sequenced from one sample in a study of T cells after yellow fever vaccination. Via MiXCR, TCRdb re-called the 5' RACE reads, giving one row per CDR3 protein. The sample has more than 450,000 distinct CDR3 sequences; around a fifth are singletons. The sample in question was PBMCs, obtained roughly 23 days after the first yellow fever vaccination. The receptors shown here come from a man in his late teens or twenties who received the YFV17D yellow fever vaccine.

Only a few counts were recorded for this clonotype. V and J are TRBV21-1 and TRBJ2-7; TRBD1 is the table's D call and was not checked against the DNA. TRBV21-1 has pseudogene status. This CDR3 is 17 amino acids long. CDR3: CASSKGGAGAIPYEQYV. CDR3 coding DNA: TGTGCCAGCAGCAAAGGGGGGGCAGGGGCTATCCCCTACGAGCAGTACGTC.

The chain combines TRBV4-2 with TRBJ2-5; D is perhaps TRBD2 (7 bases). This CDR3 contains 15 residues. V lost 4 bases and J lost 5, with 17 bases in between. CDR1 LGHNA and CDR2 YNFKEQ come from the germline V gene. CDR3 sequence (DNA): TGTGCCAGCAGCCGGACCGGGGGGCCGGGGGAGACCCAGTACTTC. Amino acid sequence: CASSRTGGPGETQYF.

This clonotype has only a few counts. The rearrangement links TRBV29-1 to TRBJ2-5, with D tentatively TRBD2 (6 bases). Looked up from germline, CDR1 is SQVTM and CDR2 is ANQGSEA. V was trimmed by 6 bases and J by 5 bases, leaving 10 bases between them. The CDR3 sequence is 11 residues long. The CDR3 DNA follows: TGCAGCGTCGAACGGGGGGAGACCCAGTACTTC. As protein: CSVERGETQYF.

There are a few counts of this clonotype. The chain links TRBV28 to TRBJ1-2, with D perhaps TRBD1 (5 bases). Trimming cost V 2 bases and J 4 bases, with 11 bases left between them. This CDR3 is 14 amino acids long. Germline-derived CDR1 and CDR2 are MDHEN and SYDVKM. The CDR3 nucleotides read TGTGCCAGCAGTTTAACCGGGGCATCCTATGGCTACACCTTC. This encodes CASSLTGASYGYTF.

This chain uses TRBV5-1 with TRBJ2-1, with 7 nucleotides matching TRBD1. Germline V lookup: CDR1 SGHRS, CDR2 YFSETQ. The CDR3 totals 15 residues. With 5 bases clipped from V and 1 base from J, the junction kept 6 bases outside the gene matches. The CDR3 loop reads CASSFTGVSYNEQFF. The CDR3 region has the DNA TGCGCCAGCAGTTTCACAGGGGTATCCTACAATGAGCAGTTCTTC.

The V and J genes are TRBV5-1 and TRBJ1-1; D perhaps matches TRBD1 (5 bases). V was pared by 4 bases and J by 4 bases, with 14 bases between. Germline V gene data show CDR1 as SGHRS and CDR2 as YFSETQ. This CDR3 has 14 residues. CDR3 sequence reads: CASSEGSGGTEAFF. In DNA form, the CDR3 reads TGCGCCAGCAGCGAGGGGTCTGGGGGCACTGAAGCTTTCTTT.

The gene calls are TRBV7-8 and TRBJ2-5, with D possibly called TRBD1 or TRBD2 (5 bases each). Germline V lookup: CDR1 SGHVS, CDR2 FQNEAQ. The CDR3 extends over 14 amino acids. The V end was cut by 4 bases, the J end by 2 bases, with 11 bases between. The CDR3: CASSSEWGQETQYF. CDR3 DNA: TGTGCCAGCAGCTCAGAATGGGGGCAAGAGACCCAGTACTTC.

The chain carries TRBV5-1 and TRBJ2-1, with 8 bases lining up with TRBD1. Germline CDR1 SGHRS, CDR2 YFSETQ. V lost 3 bases to trimming and J lost 5 bases; unmatched junction nucleotides: 10. The CDR3 sequence is 16 residues long. The CDR3 region is CASSSSGQGVNNEQFF. Here the CDR3 DNA reads TGCGCCAGCAGCTCTTCCGGACAGGGCGTTAACAATGAGCAGTTCTTC.

This clonotype has only a few counts. This chain connects TRBV3-1 to TRBJ2-5; D unresolved. CDR1 is LGHDT and CDR2 is YNNKEL in the germline V gene (reference sequence). The V end was cut by 5 bases, the J end by 2 bases, with 12 bases between. There are 14 residues in the CDR3. The CDR3 spells CASSSLYGQETQYF. The CDR3 region has the DNA TGTGCCAGCAGCTCCCTCTACGGACAAGAGACCCAGTACTTC.

This clonotype was seen a handful of times. The DNA for the CDR3 is TGCAGTGCTAGAATACCGGTAGCCAAAAACATTCAGTACTTC. Its protein is CSARIPVAKNIQYF. The V gene is TRBV20-1, the J gene TRBJ2-4, with D hard to call. This CDR3 comprises 14 residues. Germline loops: CDR1 DFQATT, CDR2 SNEGSKA (reference sequence). The V gene lost 2 bases and the J gene lost 0 bases, with 8 bases spanning the gap.

The J gene is TRBJ2-3, the V gene TRBV11-2; TRBD1 agrees at 7 bases. The CDR3 extends over 17 amino acids. Per germline, CDR1 SGHAT and CDR2 FQNNGV. V trimming: 4 bases; J trimming: 0 bases; junction bases outside the gene matches: 10. The CDR3 here is CASSSPRTGPSTDTQYF. The CDR3 nucleotides are TGTGCCAGCAGCTCGCCCAGGACAGGTCCTAGCACAGATACGCAGTATTTT.

J is TRBJ2-1 and V is TRBV5-1, with D tentatively TRBD2 (7 bases). The germline gives CDR1 SGHRS, CDR2 YFSETQ. V was cut by 0 bases and J by 9 bases, with 13 bases left in between. The CDR3 has 14 amino acids. The CDR3: CASSLVVGGVEQFF. DNA of the CDR3: TGCGCCAGCAGCTTGGTGGTAGGGGGGGTTGAGCAGTTCTTC.

The chain is built from TRBV5-6 and TRBJ2-7, with D maybe TRBD2 (5 bases). The germline V gene encodes CDR1 SGHDT and CDR2 YYEEEE. The CDR3 is made up of 12 amino acids. The V gene lost 0 bases and the J gene lost 9 bases, with 10 bases spanning the gap. CDR3 region: CASSLGGRGQYF. As DNA, the CDR3 is TGTGCCAGCAGCTTGGGCGGACGGGGGCAGTACTTC.

The CDR3, as DNA: TGCAGTGCTAGACTACAGGGGGCGCGGGGCAATCAGCCCCAGCATTTT. Translation: CSARLQGARGNQPQHF. The chain carries TRBV20-1 and TRBJ1-5; 9 bases are shared with TRBD1. Unmatched junction bases numbered 7, after V lost 2 bases and J lost 2 bases. The germline V gene encodes CDR1 DFQATT and CDR2 SNEGSKA (reference sequence). This CDR3 has 16 amino acids.

The genes are TRBV29-1 and TRBJ2-7, with 7 bases identical to TRBD1. Trimming removed 5 bases from V and 7 bases from J; junction bases left unmatched: 8. The CDR3 contains 12 residues. Germline CDR1 and CDR2: SQVTM and ANQGSEA. The CDR3 reads CSVRQGPSEQYF. The CDR3 nucleotides read TGCAGCGTTCGACAGGGTCCTAGTGAGCAGTACTTC.

This clonotype was observed once. The chain carries TRBV4-3 and TRBJ1-1, with 7 bases matching TRBD1. CDR3 length: 14 amino acids. Germline CDR1 LGHNA, CDR2 YSLEER. Trimming removed 0 bases from V and 7 bases from J; junction bases left unmatched: 5. In DNA form, the CDR3 reads TGCGCCAGCAGCCAAGATACCAGGGGGTATGAAGCTTTCTTT. Translation: CASSQDTRGYEAFF.

The CDR3 nucleotides are TGTGCCAGCAGCCTCAGGGAGGGGGACGAGCAGTACGTC. It yields the protein CASSLREGDEQYV. V usage is TRBV6-1 and J usage is TRBJ2-7, with TRBD2 as a possible D gene (7 bases). The CDR3 spans 13 residues. The V gene's germline CDR1 is MNHNS and CDR2 SASEGT. The V gene lost 6 bases and the J gene lost 5 bases, with 14 bases spanning the gap.

The V call is TRBV7-9, the J call TRBJ2-1; D assignment may be TRBD1 or TRBD2 (6 bases each). This CDR3 has 15 residues. V was pared by 1 base and J by 5 bases, with 12 bases between. Per germline, CDR1 SEHNR and CDR2 FQNEAQ (reference sequence). The CDR3 spells CASSLVRDINNEQFF. The CDR3 coding sequence is TGTGCCAGCAGCTTAGTGCGGGACATAAACAATGAGCAGTTCTTC.